A single sample gave rise to the 19 T cell receptor beta chains below, sequenced in a study of regulatory T cells in long-lasting Graves disease. HTBI primers from iRepertoire and Arm-PCR of CDR3 regions yielded the TCR beta libraries. TCRdb recomputed calls from the multiplex PCR reads with MiXCR, one row per CDR3 protein. The sample consists of roughly 420,000 distinct CDR3 sequences, 15% of them appearing once. The time point was: newly diagnosed GD, antithyroid drugs for less than 3 months. RNA isolated from PBMCs was used to make the TCR library. The specimen was peripheral blood mononuclear cells (PBMCs), collected at new diagnosis, from a patient treated with antithyroid drugs. These receptors all stem from a female donor with Graves disease.

This clonotype has a count of ten or more. The chain recombines TRBV5-5 with TRBJ1-2, with 8 bases lining up with TRBD1. In germline, CDR1 is SGHKS, CDR2 YYEKEE (reference sequence). This CDR3 spans 15 amino acids. Losses at the gene ends were 4 bases for V and 2 bases for J; bases not matched to a gene: 7. CDR3 amino acids: CASSPRTGINYGYTF. As DNA, the CDR3 is TGTGCCAGCAGCCCACGGACAGGGATCAACTATGGCTACACCTTC. Complete variable domain (other parts from reference TRBV5-5 and TRBJ1-2): DAGVTQSPTHLIKTRGQQVTLRCSPISGHKSVSWYQQVLGQGPQFIFQYYEKEERGRGNFPDRFSARQFPNYSSELNVNALLLGDSALYLCASSPRTGINYGYTFGSGTRLTVV.

The V and J genes are TRBV2 and TRBJ1-1; perhaps TRBD1 as D (6 bases). Germline CDR1 is SNHLY and CDR2 is FYNNEI. V was shortened by 4 bases and J by 4 bases, with 13 bases between the two germline ends. CDR3 length: 14 amino acids. The CDR3 loop reads CASSGTALGTEAFF. CDR3 coding DNA: TGTGCCAGCAGTGGGACAGCCTTGGGCACTGAAGCTTTCTTT.

This clonotype appeared once. The likely explanation is a read error, given a far larger clone one base away. DNA of the CDR3: TGTGCCAGCAGTTTCAGGGACGGCGGGCGCAATGAGCAGTACTTC. Residues: CASSFRDGGRNEQYF. This rearrangement joins TRBV27 to TRBJ2-4; D may be TRBD1 or TRBD2 (5 bases each). The V gene's germline CDR1 is MNHEY and CDR2 SMNVEV (reference sequence). The CDR3 runs to 15 residues. Trimming removed 3 bases at V and 13 bases at J, with 22 bases between.

This clonotype was seen repeatedly, ten times or more. The chain joins TRBV11-2 to TRBJ1-5, with a weak D call TRBD1 (6 bases). The germline V gene has CDR1 SGHAT and CDR2 FQNNGV. V shed 2 bases and J shed 8 bases, with 13 bases lying between them. The length of the CDR3 is 14 residues. Here the CDR3 DNA reads TGTGCCAGCAGCTTATTGGGGGGCAAGGAGCCCCAGCATTTT. The encoded protein is CASSLLGGKEPQHF.

This clonotype has at least ten counts. V usage is TRBV4-1 and J usage is TRBJ2-2; perhaps TRBD1 as D (5 bases). Trimming shortened V by 2 bases and J by 3 bases, and 10 bases separated the two germline ends. This CDR3 has 15 residues. Germline values: CDR1 MGHRA, CDR2 YSYEKL. The CDR3 DNA reads TGCGCCAGCAGCCAACAATCCAGGGACACCGGGGAGCTGTTTTTT. This sequence encodes CASSQQSRDTGELFF.

There are a few counts of this clonotype. The chain combines TRBV6-2 or TRBV6-3 with TRBJ2-3, with D possibly being TRBD2 (5 bases). This CDR3 is 12 amino acids long. Deletions cut 8 bases from V and 2 bases from J, with 8 bases between. Germline CDR1 is MNHEY and CDR2 is SVGEGT. The DNA for the CDR3 is TGTGCCAGCGCGACTACCACAGATACGCAGTATTTT. Its translation: CASATTTDTQYF.

The V call is TRBV7-9, the J call TRBJ2-5; 11 nucleotides match TRBD1. The V segment lost 6 bases and the J segment 5 bases; nucleotides outside the gene matches: 2. The V gene's germline CDR1 is SEHNR and CDR2 FQNEAQ (reference sequence). CDR3 length: 13 residues. CDR3 protein: CASRRDRGETQYF. CDR3 coding DNA: TGTGCCAGCAGAAGGGACAGGGGGGAGACCCAGTACTTC. Combining the CDR3 with reference TRBV7-9 and TRBJ2-5 gives the whole variable domain DTGVSQNPRHKITKRGQNVTFRCDPISEHNRLYWYRQTLGQGPEFLTYFQNEAQLEKSRLLSDRFSAERPKGSFSTLEIQRTEQGDSAMYLCASRRDRGETQYFGPGTRLLVL.

The J gene is TRBJ2-7, the V gene TRBV7-2, with 9 bases lining up with TRBD2. The CDR3 is made up of 19 amino acids. The V gene's germline CDR1 is SGHTA and CDR2 FQGNSA. Unmatched junction bases numbered 17, after V lost 5 bases and J lost 0 bases. CDR3 bases: TGTGCCAGCAGCGTGCGGGGGGGACGACAGGGAGGCAGCTCCTACGAGCAGTACTTC. Its protein product is CASSVRGGRQGGSSYEQYF.

This clonotype was counted ten times or more. The chain couples TRBV5-1 to TRBJ1-1, with a possible D match to TRBD1 (5 bases). Germline V gene sequence: CDR1 SGHRS, CDR2 YFSETQ. V lost 0 bases and J 4 bases, leaving 13 bases between the germline ends. The CDR3 has 15 amino acids. DNA for the CDR3: TGCGCCAGCAGCTTGGAAGTGGGGAGGGGCACTGAAGCTTTCTTT. It translates to CASSLEVGRGTEAFF.

This clonotype appeared a few times. The V and J genes are TRBV4-1 and TRBJ2-2; TRBD2 agrees at 9 bases. The CDR3 has 16 residues. V lost 1 base, J lost 6 bases, and 6 bases stayed unmatched. Germline V gene data show CDR1 as MGHRA and CDR2 as YSYEKL. The CDR3 bases are TGCGCCAGCAGCCAAGGTGGTAGCGGGAGCTCCGGGGAGCTGTTTTTT. It specifies CASSQGGSGSSGELFF.

This chain uses TRBV15 with TRBJ2-5; TRBD2 aligns across 9 bases. V shed 0 bases and J 10 bases; nucleotides not matched to a gene: 9. Per germline, CDR1 LNHNV and CDR2 YYDKDF (reference sequence). The CDR3 loop spans 15 amino acids. Here the CDR3 DNA reads TGTGCCACCAGCAGAGATCGGGGCGGGAGGGCTAACCAGTACTTC. Translated: CATSRDRGGRANQYF.

This clonotype was recorded many times. This chain uses TRBV20-1 with TRBJ2-5, with a possible D match to TRBD1 (6 bases). This CDR3 has 13 amino acids. Germline assignment: CDR1 DFQATT and CDR2 SNEGSKA (reference sequence). CDR3 residues: CSGTGWGQETQYF. For the CDR3, the DNA is TGCAGCGGCACAGGGTGGGGTCAAGAGACCCAGTACTTC.

The chain couples TRBV7-9 to TRBJ2-3, with TRBD2 identical over 11 bases. Germline values: CDR1 SEHNR, CDR2 FQNEAQ (reference sequence). CDR3 length: 16 residues. V trimming: 4 bases; J trimming: 6 bases; junction bases outside the gene matches: 9. DNA for the CDR3: TGTGCCAGCAGCTCCCGACTAGCGGGATACGGGGATACGCAGTATTTT. It yields the protein CASSSRLAGYGDTQYF.

The chain links TRBV2 to TRBJ1-6; 7 nucleotides agree with TRBD1. This CDR3 has 14 residues. Germline lookup yields CDR1 SNHLY and CDR2 FYNNEI. The V gene end was trimmed by 8 bases and the J gene end by 6 bases; junction bases not matched to a gene: 7. In nucleotides, the CDR3 is TGTGCCAGCTCGGGGGACAGTATTAATTCACCCCTCCACTTT. Translating it yields CASSGDSINSPLHF.

Ten or more counts support this clonotype. The chain employs TRBV12-3 or TRBV12-4 and TRBJ2-7, with no clear D. This CDR3 has 11 amino acids. Trimming stripped 6 bases from V and 5 bases from J, with 8 bases between. The CDR3 here is CASSSTDEQYF. CDR3 in DNA: TGTGCCAGCAGCAGTACCGACGAGCAGTACTTC.

This chain joins TRBV18 and TRBJ2-2; maybe TRBD2 (5 bases). With 3 bases removed from V and 0 bases from J, the gap between germline ends came to 11 bases. The germline CDR1 and CDR2 sequences are KGHSH and LQKENI. This CDR3 contains 16 residues. This chain's CDR3 is CASSPTITSNTGELFF. The CDR3 nucleotides read TGTGCCAGCTCACCGACTATAACCTCGAACACCGGGGAGCTGTTTTTT.

The chain carries TRBV7-2 and TRBJ2-7; TRBD2 agrees at 11 bases. The CDR3 is 17 residues long. Trimming removed 1 base from V and 4 bases from J; junction bases left unmatched: 9. Germline loops: CDR1 SGHTA, CDR2 FQGNSA. CDR3 in amino acids: CASSLVLAGGPRYEQYF. The CDR3 bases are TGTGCCAGCAGCTTAGTCTTAGCGGGAGGGCCTCGGTACGAGCAGTACTTC. The whole variable domain, filled in from reference TRBV7-2 and TRBJ2-7, reads GAGVSQSPSNKVTEKGKDVELRCDPISGHTALYWYRQSLGQGLEFLIYFQGNSAPDKSGLPSDRFSAERTGGSVSTLTIQRTQQEDSAVYLCASSLVLAGGPRYEQYFGPGTRLTVT.

The chain has TRBV28 and TRBJ2-1, with D unclear. The V and J ends lost 1 base and 7 bases respectively, with 8 bases between them. The CDR3 is 13 residues long. Germline lookup yields CDR1 MDHEN and CDR2 SYDVKM. In nucleotides, the CDR3 is TGTGCCAGCAGTTTATTGGGCACTAATGAGCAGTTCTTC. Amino acid sequence: CASSLLGTNEQFF.

As concerns this clonotype: This likely traces to a read error, being one base from a far larger clone. This sequence joins TRBV7-9 and TRBJ2-3; 12 positions match TRBD2. The germline V gene encodes CDR1 SEHNR and CDR2 FQNEAQ (reference sequence). The CDR3 is 19 residues long. CDR3 nucleotides: TGCGCCAGCAGCCAAGATGGGGTGCTAGCGGGAGGGTCCACAGATACGCAGTATTTT. Its translation is CASSQDGVLAGGSTDTQYF.